The clone carrying this T cell receptor beta chain has only a few counts. Its antigen is still unknown. Germline assignment: CDR1 MGHRA and CDR2 YSYEKL. J gave up 6 bases and V 4 bases, and 8 bases lay outside the gene matches. This CDR3 contains 15 residues. The data stem from a study of cytomegalovirus exposure and HLA in healthy donors. Study-wide findings and caveats: Most TCR beta V segments were productive about 90% or about 30% of the time in an earlier analysis. Some V segments (TRBV6-2 and TRBV6-3 among them) were excluded as indistinguishable.

This PCR relied on a set of 60 Vbeta primers and 13 Jbeta primers. The data were produced by immunoSEQ multiplex PCR, yet TCRdb's version contains in-frame clones alone and is incomplete. This table has 140,000 to 150,000 clones, about three fifths appearing once. The rearrangement joins TRBV4-1 to TRBJ2-1; 8 nucleotides match TRBD1. Material: PBMCs. This TCR was recovered from a male donor in good health and CMV-seronegative. The CDR3 reads CASSPTGAQGNEQFF. The CDR3 coding sequence is TGCGCCAGCAGCCCGACAGGGGCCCAGGGCAATGAGCAGTTCTTC.